The 29 T cell receptor beta chains given below trace back to one sample, sequenced in a study of blood T cell repertoires in COVID-19. TCRdb's table, derived via immunoSEQ multiplex PCR, lists solely in-frame clones and lacks some. The data show 150,000 to 200,000 clones, roughly 89% seen once. The sequenced material came from peripheral blood. The source is a woman in her 70s with COVID-19, enrolled during active disease.

The chain combines TRBV27 with TRBJ2-1; D uncertain. Trimming pared 6 bases from V and 7 bases from J, leaving 13 bases between. Germline CDR1 and CDR2: MNHEY and SMNVEV (reference sequence). The CDR3 is made up of 13 amino acids. The CDR3 DNA reads as TGTGCCAGCAGATTCCAGTTCGCAAATGAGCAGTTCTTC. It yields the protein CASRFQFANEQFF.

The gene calls are TRBV5-6 and TRBJ1-3; maybe TRBD1 (5 bases). With 0 bases removed from V and 0 bases from J, the gap between germline ends came to 7 bases. The CDR3 covers 15 residues. Germline V gives CDR1 SGHDT, CDR2 YYEEEE. This CDR3 is CASSLGQFSGNTIYF. Written as DNA, the CDR3 is TGTGCCAGCAGCTTGGGACAGTTCTCTGGAAACACCATATATTTT.

The J gene is TRBJ1-2, the V gene TRBV6-4, with 7 bases fitting TRBD1. Germline assignment: CDR1 MRHNA and CDR2 SNTAGT. The junction had 8 bases not matched to a gene; V was cut back by 6 bases and J by 4 bases. The CDR3 has 14 residues. The CDR3 DNA reads TGTGCCAGCAGAGAGACAGGGAGAGGCTATGGCTACACCTTC. Translated: CASRETGRGYGYTF.

V usage is TRBV9 and J usage is TRBJ1-5, with D perhaps TRBD1 (5 bases). The germline gives CDR1 SGDLS, CDR2 YYNGEE. Between the trimmed V and J ends, which lost 0 bases and 6 bases, there was a span of 13 bases. This CDR3 region has 15 residues. DNA for the CDR3: TGTGCCAGCAGCGTAGACAGCGGGGGGGTTCAGCCCCAGCATTTT. This encodes CASSVDSGGVQPQHF.

For the CDR3, the DNA is TGTGCCAGCAGCTTAGCTAGCGGGGGCCAGAACGAGCAGTACTTC. It translates to CASSLASGGQNEQYF. The chain combines TRBV7-2 with TRBJ2-7, with 9 nucleotides matching TRBD2. Germline CDR1 is SGHTA and CDR2 is FQGNSA. The CDR3 covers 15 residues. Unmatched junction bases numbered 5, after V lost 0 bases and J lost 5 bases.

The gene calls are TRBV11-2 and TRBJ2-6, with unresolved D. Germline CDR1 and CDR2: SGHAT and FQNNGV. The germline V and J ends were trimmed by 3 bases and 0 bases, with 6 bases remaining between them. The CDR3 is made up of 15 amino acids. The CDR3 sequence is CASSFSGSGANVLTF. The CDR3 DNA reads TGTGCCAGCAGCTTTAGTGGCTCTGGGGCCAACGTCCTGACTTTC.

This clone was recorded only once. The J gene is TRBJ1-4, the V gene TRBV28; 10 bases fit TRBD1. V dropped 5 bases and J dropped 3; count of bases not matched to a gene: 6. The CDR3 is 16 residues long. The germline V gene has CDR1 MDHEN and CDR2 SYDVKM. The CDR3 loop is CASSPPGTGANEKLFF. CDR3 sequence (DNA): TGTGCCAGCAGTCCGCCCGGGACAGGGGCTAATGAAAAACTGTTTTTT.

The chain recombines TRBV28 with TRBJ1-2, with TRBD1 as a possible D gene (5 bases). The CDR3 spans 15 residues. V gave up 5 bases and J gave up 4 bases, with 17 bases separating them. The germline V gene has CDR1 MDHEN and CDR2 SYDVKM. The CDR3 sequence: CASSRAGGAIYGYTF. In nucleotides, the CDR3 is TGTGCCAGCAGTCGCGCGGGAGGGGCCATCTATGGCTACACCTTC.

This CDR3 is CASSIDLGTGPQPQHF. In nucleotides, the CDR3 is TGTGCCAGTAGTATAGATCTGGGGACAGGGCCTCAGCCCCAGCATTTT. This chain connects TRBV19 to TRBJ1-5, with TRBD1 matching 9 bases. Germline lookup yields CDR1 LNHDA and CDR2 SQIVND (reference sequence). V was pared by 0 bases and J by 6 bases, with 6 bases of the junction left unmatched. The CDR3 contains 16 residues.

The V gene is TRBV11-3, the J gene TRBJ2-2; 7 nucleotides agree with TRBD2. The CDR3 totals 15 residues. V shed 5 bases, J shed 4 bases, and the junction held 7 bases outside the gene matches. The germline gives CDR1 SGHNT, CDR2 YENEEA. The CDR3 bases are TGTGCCAGCAGCCCCACACCGGGGGGCACCGGGGAGCTGTTTTTT. Translating it yields CASSPTPGGTGELFF.

Note on this clone: The same CDR3 can be traced to other DNA sequences in this sample. The gene calls are TRBV2 and TRBJ1-1; a weak D match, TRBD1 (6 bases). The V and J ends lost 6 bases and 4 bases respectively, with 12 bases between them. This CDR3 has 13 residues. The germline CDR1 and CDR2 sequences are SNHLY and FYNNEI. DNA for the CDR3: TGTGCCAGCAGGGGAACAGGGCTCACTGAAGCTTTCTTT. Its translation: CASRGTGLTEAFF.

The chain joins TRBV27 to TRBJ1-2; D call uncertain. Germline CDR1 reads MNHEY; CDR2 reads SMNVEV (reference sequence). This CDR3 is 16 amino acids long. V was trimmed by 2 bases and J by 6 bases, leaving 19 bases between them. DNA for the CDR3: TGTGCCAGCAGTTTACGGTTTGAGTTCGGGAACGATGGCTACACCTTC. Translating it yields CASSLRFEFGNDGYTF.

In regard to this clone: Germline is not matched at one junction end, which may reflect a read error. Distinct nucleotide sequences in the sample also encode this CDR3. The chain uses TRBV6-5 and TRBJ1-1; 8 positions agree with TRBD1. The CDR3 loop spans 14 amino acids. In germline, CDR1 is MNHEY, CDR2 SVGAGI. The CDR3: CASSRGQGRTEAFF. The CDR3 DNA reads as TGTGCCAGCAGTCGCGGACAGGGAAGGACTGAAGCCTTCTTT.

The CDR3 sequence is CATSRDSGQGVGDTIYF. The CDR3 DNA follows: TGTGCCACCAGCAGAGATTCGGGACAGGGGGTTGGGGACACCATATATTTT. The chain has TRBV15 and TRBJ1-3; TRBD1 matches at 11 bases. With 0 bases clipped from V and 8 bases from J, the junction kept 9 bases outside the gene matches. CDR3 length equals 17 residues. The germline CDR1 and CDR2 sequences are LNHNV and YYDKDF (reference sequence). Based on the CDR3 plus reference TRBV15 and TRBJ1-3, the full variable domain is DAMVIQNPRYQVTQFGKPVTLSCSQTLNHNVMYWYQQKSSQAPKLLFHYYDKDFNNEADTPDNFQSRRPNTSFCFLDIRSPGLGDTAMYLCATSRDSGQGVGDTIYFGEGSWLTVV.

The gene calls are TRBV7-2 and TRBJ1-2; a possible D gene is TRBD1 (5 bases). CDR3 size: 15 residues. Germline assignment: CDR1 SGHTA and CDR2 FQGNSA. Deletions cut 4 bases from V and 4 bases from J, with 16 bases between. In DNA, the CDR3 is TGTGCCAGCAGCTCTAACTCGGGGGGGTCCTATGGCTACACCTTC. Protein product: CASSSNSGGSYGYTF.

V and J are TRBV30 and TRBJ2-1, with 11 positions matching TRBD1. Trimming took 2 bases from V and 3 from J; bases not matched to a gene: 21. Germline V CDR1 and CDR2: GTSNPN, SVGIG (reference sequence). The CDR3 spans 21 residues. The CDR3 DNA reads as TGTGCCTGGAGTCTAGGGGGAGGACAGGGGGCTACTACCACTAACTACAATGAGCAGTTCTTC. It codes for CAWSLGGGQGATTTNYNEQFF.

The V call is TRBV30, the J call TRBJ2-2; D possibly corresponds to TRBD1 (5 bases). The CDR3 length is 14 residues. Trimming shortened V by 4 bases and J by 3 bases, and 12 bases separated the two germline ends. CDR1 and CDR2 (germline): GTSNPN, SVGIG (reference sequence). CDR3 in amino acids: CAWTRDSHTGELFF. The CDR3 DNA is TGTGCCTGGACACGAGACAGTCACACCGGGGAGCTGTTTTTT.

V is TRBV9 and J is TRBJ2-1, with 9 bases matching TRBD2. This CDR3 spans 16 amino acids. The junction had 11 bases not matched to a gene; V was cut back by 4 bases and J by 6 bases. Germline lookup yields CDR1 SGDLS and CDR2 YYNGEE. The DNA of the CDR3 is TGTGCCAGCAGCCCGATAAGCGGGGGGCCCTTCAATGAGCAGTTCTTC. It yields the protein CASSPISGGPFNEQFF. Full variable domain (missing parts from reference TRBV9 and TRBJ2-1): DSGVTQTPKHLITATGQRVTLRCSPRSGDLSVYWYQQSLDQGLQFLIQYYNGEERAKGNILERFSAQQFPDLHSELNLSSLELGDSALYFCASSPISGGPFNEQFFGPGTRLTVL.

Only one count was recorded for this clone. The chain employs TRBV28 and TRBJ2-6; D call uncertain. Germline V gives CDR1 MDHEN, CDR2 SYDVKM. This CDR3 has 17 residues. The V end lost 6 bases, the J end lost 0 bases, and 15 bases lay between the germline ends. The DNA for the CDR3 is TGTGCCAGCAGACTCGGCAGGCTCAGCTCTGGGGCCAACGTCCTGACTTTC. This sequence encodes CASRLGRLSSGANVLTF. The complete variable domain, with remaining parts taken from reference TRBV28 and TRBJ2-6, reads DVKVTQSSRYLVKRTGEKVFLECVQDMDHENMFWYRQDPGLGLRLIYFSYDVKMKEKGDIPEGYSVSREKKERFSLILESASTNQTSMYLCASRLGRLSSGANVLTFGAGSRLTVL.

The chain links TRBV5-1 to TRBJ1-4, with D possibly TRBD1 on 5 matching bases. V dropped 4 bases and J dropped 8 bases, with 12 bases sitting between them. Germline values: CDR1 SGHRS, CDR2 YFSETQ. This CDR3 has 13 residues. CDR3 sequence (DNA): TGCGCCAGCAGCCGGCGGACACCCGAAAAACTGTTTTTT. Residues: CASSRRTPEKLFF.

Only one count was recorded for this clone. The V and J genes are TRBV6-5 and TRBJ2-7, with 8 positions matching TRBD2. This CDR3 has 13 residues. The germline V gene encodes CDR1 MNHEY and CDR2 SVGAGI. The V and J ends lost 6 bases and 3 bases, in that order; junction bases with no gene match: 4. The CDR3 here is CASRERGLYEQYF. In DNA, the CDR3 is TGTGCCAGCAGAGAGCGGGGGCTCTACGAGCAGTACTTC.

This chain links TRBV10-3 with TRBJ2-3; D is possibly TRBD2 (7 bases). Germline loops: CDR1 ENHRY, CDR2 SYGVKD. This CDR3 has 15 residues. V gave up 7 bases and J gave up 2 bases, with 16 bases separating them. Here the CDR3 DNA reads TGTGCCATCACCTTAGGGGGGGATCCCACAGATACGCAGTATTTT. Translating gives CAITLGGDPTDTQYF.

This rearrangement joins TRBV11-2 to TRBJ2-5; possibly TRBD2 for D (5 bases). V gave up 5 bases and J gave up 2 bases, with 9 bases separating them. Germline V gene data show CDR1 as SGHAT and CDR2 as FQNNGV. CDR3 length equals 13 residues. CDR3 sequence (DNA): TGTGCCAGCAGCCCGGGGTCTCAAGAGACCCAGTACTTC. Its translation is CASSPGSQETQYF.

V is TRBV18 and J is TRBJ1-1; D perhaps matches TRBD1 (6 bases). The CDR3 has 13 residues. Between the trimmed V and J ends, which lost 3 bases and 7 bases, there was a span of 12 bases. Germline lookup yields CDR1 KGHSH and CDR2 LQKENI. In DNA, the CDR3 is TGTGCCAGCTCACCGTCGGGACAACGTGAAGCTTTCTTT. Translating it yields CASSPSGQREAFF.

This chain connects TRBV5-1 to TRBJ2-7; the D gene is possibly TRBD1 (6 bases). Trimming took 4 bases from V and 0 from J, leaving 14 bases between them. This CDR3 region has 15 residues. The V gene's germline CDR1 is SGHRS and CDR2 YFSETQ. CDR3 protein: CASSSTGTSSYEQYF. The CDR3, as DNA: TGCGCCAGCAGCAGTACAGGGACGAGCTCCTACGAGCAGTACTTC.

The chain uses TRBV21-1 and TRBJ1-6; TRBD1 reflects the table's D call only, with no check against the DNA. TRBV21-1 is an annotated pseudogene. The CDR3 contains 16 residues. CDR3 in DNA: TGTGCCAGCAGTAAGGACAGAAGGGGAACTAATTCACCCCTCCACTTT. Translated, it gives CASSKDRRGTNSPLHF.

V and J are TRBV12-5 and TRBJ2-5; D might be TRBD2 (6 bases). Trimming removed 1 base from V and 1 base from J, with 10 bases in between. This CDR3 is built from 15 residues. Germline V gene data show CDR1 as LGHNT and CDR2 as FRNRAP. DNA of the CDR3: TGTGCTAGTGGTTTGGAGATGGGGGGCCAAGAGACCCAGTACTTC. This sequence encodes CASGLEMGGQETQYF.

The chain recombines TRBV15 with TRBJ2-7; D not resolved. The germline V and J ends were trimmed by 0 bases and 0 bases, with 12 bases remaining between them. This CDR3 has 16 residues. The V gene's germline CDR1 is LNHNV and CDR2 YYDKDF (reference sequence). CDR3 DNA: TGTGCCACCAGCAGAGAGCGAGACTCACGCTCCTACGAGCAGTACTTC. This codes for CATSRERDSRSYEQYF.

This chain connects TRBV2 to TRBJ2-7; D unresolved. V dropped 5 bases and J dropped 9 bases, with 17 bases sitting between them. The length of the CDR3 is 13 residues. Germline-derived CDR1 and CDR2 are SNHLY and FYNNEI. The CDR3: CASSRQLIPGQYF. The DNA of the CDR3 is TGTGCCAGCAGTCGCCAACTTATTCCTGGGCAGTACTTC.